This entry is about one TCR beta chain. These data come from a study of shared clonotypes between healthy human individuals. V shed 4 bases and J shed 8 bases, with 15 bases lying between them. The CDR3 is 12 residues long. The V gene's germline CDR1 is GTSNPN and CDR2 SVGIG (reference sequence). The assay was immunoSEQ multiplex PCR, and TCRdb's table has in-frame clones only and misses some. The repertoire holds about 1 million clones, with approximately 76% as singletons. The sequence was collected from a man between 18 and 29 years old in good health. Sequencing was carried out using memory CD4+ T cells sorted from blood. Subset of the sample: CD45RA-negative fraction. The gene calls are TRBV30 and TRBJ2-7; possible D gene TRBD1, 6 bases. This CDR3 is CAWIAVGGQQYF. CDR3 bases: TGTGCCTGGATCGCGGTAGGGGGACAGCAGTACTTC. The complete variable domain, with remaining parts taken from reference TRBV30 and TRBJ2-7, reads SQTIHQWPATLVQPVGSPLSLECTVEGTSNPNLYWYRQAAGRGLQLLFYSVGIGQISSEVPQNLSASRPQDRQFILSSKKLLLSDSGFYLCAWIAVGGQQYFGPGTRLTVT.